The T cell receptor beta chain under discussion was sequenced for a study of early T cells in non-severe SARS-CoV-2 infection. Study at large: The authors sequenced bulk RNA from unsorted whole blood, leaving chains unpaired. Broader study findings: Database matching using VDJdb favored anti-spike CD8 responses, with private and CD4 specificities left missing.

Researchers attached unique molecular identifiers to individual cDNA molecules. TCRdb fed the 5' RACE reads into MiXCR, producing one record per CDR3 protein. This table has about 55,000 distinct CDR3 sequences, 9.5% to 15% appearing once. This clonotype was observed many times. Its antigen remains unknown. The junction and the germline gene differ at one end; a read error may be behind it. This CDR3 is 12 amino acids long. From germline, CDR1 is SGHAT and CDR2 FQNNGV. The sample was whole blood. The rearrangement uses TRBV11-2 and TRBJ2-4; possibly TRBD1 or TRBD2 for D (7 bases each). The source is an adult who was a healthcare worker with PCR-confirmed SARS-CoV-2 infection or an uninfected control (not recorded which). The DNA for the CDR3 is TGTGCCAGCAGCCGTCCAGGGGGACTAATGGACTTC. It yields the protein CASSRPGGLMDF.